The 6 T cell receptor beta chains below all came from one sample that was sequenced in a study of T cells in localized non-small cell lung cancer. Sequenced by immunoSEQ multiplex PCR; TCRdb stores in-frame clones only, minus some. The profile shows about 21,000 clones, about 90% of them singletons. The material sequenced was peripheral blood, taken before any cancer treatment. These receptors came from a male donor aged 60 or over with stage I squamous cell lung carcinoma.

The chain couples TRBV30 to TRBJ1-2, with no clear D. CDR1 and CDR2 from the germline V gene are GTSNPN and SVGIG (reference sequence). This CDR3 spans 12 amino acids. V was shortened by 3 bases and J by 5 bases, with 10 bases between the two germline ends. CDR3 nucleotide sequence: TGTGCCTGGAGGAGCCTAATTTATGGCTACACCTTC. Protein: CAWRSLIYGYTF.

This chain links TRBV5-1 with TRBJ2-7; 7 nucleotides match TRBD2. Germline-derived CDR1 and CDR2 are SGHRS and YFSETQ. Unmatched junction bases numbered 9, after V lost 6 bases and J lost 0 bases. The CDR3 totals 15 residues. CDR3 residues: CASKRLTGGSYEQYF. The CDR3 DNA follows: TGCGCCAGCAAGAGATTAACGGGGGGCTCCTACGAGCAGTACTTC.

The J gene is TRBJ2-7, the V gene TRBV7-9; unclear D gene. Germline V CDR1 and CDR2: SEHNR, FQNEAQ (reference sequence). The CDR3 has 14 amino acids. The V gene lost 3 bases and the J gene lost 2 bases, with 11 bases spanning the gap. The CDR3 DNA follows: TGTGCCAGCAGCTTCGACCGGTTACCCTACGAGCAGTACTTC. Protein product: CASSFDRLPYEQYF.

The V and J genes are TRBV7-9 and TRBJ1-6; D uncertain. CDR1 SEHNR and CDR2 FQNEAQ come from the germline V gene (reference sequence). This CDR3 has 12 amino acids. V was trimmed by 4 bases and J by 12 bases, leaving 10 bases between them. The chain's CDR3 is CASSSPGRPLHF. The CDR3 bases are TGTGCCAGCAGCTCCCCCGGGAGACCCCTCCACTTT.

The gene calls are TRBV28 and TRBJ1-2; a possible D gene is TRBD1 (6 bases). The V gene lost 5 bases and the J gene lost 4 bases, with 11 bases spanning the gap. CDR3 size: 13 residues. In germline, CDR1 is MDHEN, CDR2 SYDVKM. CDR3: CASSSGGVYGYTF. The CDR3 nucleotides read TGTGCCAGCAGTAGCGGGGGCGTCTATGGCTACACCTTC.

This clone was seen only once. The V and J genes are TRBV5-6 and TRBJ2-2; 9 nucleotides align to TRBD1. The germline V gene has CDR1 SGHDT and CDR2 YYEEEE. The CDR3 sequence is 17 residues long. The J segment lost 2 bases and the V segment lost 0 bases, leaving 5 bases of the junction unmatched. The CDR3 DNA follows: TGTGCCAGCAGCTTGGACCGGGACAGGGCTAACACCGGGGAGCTGTTTTTT. Translation: CASSLDRDRANTGELFF.